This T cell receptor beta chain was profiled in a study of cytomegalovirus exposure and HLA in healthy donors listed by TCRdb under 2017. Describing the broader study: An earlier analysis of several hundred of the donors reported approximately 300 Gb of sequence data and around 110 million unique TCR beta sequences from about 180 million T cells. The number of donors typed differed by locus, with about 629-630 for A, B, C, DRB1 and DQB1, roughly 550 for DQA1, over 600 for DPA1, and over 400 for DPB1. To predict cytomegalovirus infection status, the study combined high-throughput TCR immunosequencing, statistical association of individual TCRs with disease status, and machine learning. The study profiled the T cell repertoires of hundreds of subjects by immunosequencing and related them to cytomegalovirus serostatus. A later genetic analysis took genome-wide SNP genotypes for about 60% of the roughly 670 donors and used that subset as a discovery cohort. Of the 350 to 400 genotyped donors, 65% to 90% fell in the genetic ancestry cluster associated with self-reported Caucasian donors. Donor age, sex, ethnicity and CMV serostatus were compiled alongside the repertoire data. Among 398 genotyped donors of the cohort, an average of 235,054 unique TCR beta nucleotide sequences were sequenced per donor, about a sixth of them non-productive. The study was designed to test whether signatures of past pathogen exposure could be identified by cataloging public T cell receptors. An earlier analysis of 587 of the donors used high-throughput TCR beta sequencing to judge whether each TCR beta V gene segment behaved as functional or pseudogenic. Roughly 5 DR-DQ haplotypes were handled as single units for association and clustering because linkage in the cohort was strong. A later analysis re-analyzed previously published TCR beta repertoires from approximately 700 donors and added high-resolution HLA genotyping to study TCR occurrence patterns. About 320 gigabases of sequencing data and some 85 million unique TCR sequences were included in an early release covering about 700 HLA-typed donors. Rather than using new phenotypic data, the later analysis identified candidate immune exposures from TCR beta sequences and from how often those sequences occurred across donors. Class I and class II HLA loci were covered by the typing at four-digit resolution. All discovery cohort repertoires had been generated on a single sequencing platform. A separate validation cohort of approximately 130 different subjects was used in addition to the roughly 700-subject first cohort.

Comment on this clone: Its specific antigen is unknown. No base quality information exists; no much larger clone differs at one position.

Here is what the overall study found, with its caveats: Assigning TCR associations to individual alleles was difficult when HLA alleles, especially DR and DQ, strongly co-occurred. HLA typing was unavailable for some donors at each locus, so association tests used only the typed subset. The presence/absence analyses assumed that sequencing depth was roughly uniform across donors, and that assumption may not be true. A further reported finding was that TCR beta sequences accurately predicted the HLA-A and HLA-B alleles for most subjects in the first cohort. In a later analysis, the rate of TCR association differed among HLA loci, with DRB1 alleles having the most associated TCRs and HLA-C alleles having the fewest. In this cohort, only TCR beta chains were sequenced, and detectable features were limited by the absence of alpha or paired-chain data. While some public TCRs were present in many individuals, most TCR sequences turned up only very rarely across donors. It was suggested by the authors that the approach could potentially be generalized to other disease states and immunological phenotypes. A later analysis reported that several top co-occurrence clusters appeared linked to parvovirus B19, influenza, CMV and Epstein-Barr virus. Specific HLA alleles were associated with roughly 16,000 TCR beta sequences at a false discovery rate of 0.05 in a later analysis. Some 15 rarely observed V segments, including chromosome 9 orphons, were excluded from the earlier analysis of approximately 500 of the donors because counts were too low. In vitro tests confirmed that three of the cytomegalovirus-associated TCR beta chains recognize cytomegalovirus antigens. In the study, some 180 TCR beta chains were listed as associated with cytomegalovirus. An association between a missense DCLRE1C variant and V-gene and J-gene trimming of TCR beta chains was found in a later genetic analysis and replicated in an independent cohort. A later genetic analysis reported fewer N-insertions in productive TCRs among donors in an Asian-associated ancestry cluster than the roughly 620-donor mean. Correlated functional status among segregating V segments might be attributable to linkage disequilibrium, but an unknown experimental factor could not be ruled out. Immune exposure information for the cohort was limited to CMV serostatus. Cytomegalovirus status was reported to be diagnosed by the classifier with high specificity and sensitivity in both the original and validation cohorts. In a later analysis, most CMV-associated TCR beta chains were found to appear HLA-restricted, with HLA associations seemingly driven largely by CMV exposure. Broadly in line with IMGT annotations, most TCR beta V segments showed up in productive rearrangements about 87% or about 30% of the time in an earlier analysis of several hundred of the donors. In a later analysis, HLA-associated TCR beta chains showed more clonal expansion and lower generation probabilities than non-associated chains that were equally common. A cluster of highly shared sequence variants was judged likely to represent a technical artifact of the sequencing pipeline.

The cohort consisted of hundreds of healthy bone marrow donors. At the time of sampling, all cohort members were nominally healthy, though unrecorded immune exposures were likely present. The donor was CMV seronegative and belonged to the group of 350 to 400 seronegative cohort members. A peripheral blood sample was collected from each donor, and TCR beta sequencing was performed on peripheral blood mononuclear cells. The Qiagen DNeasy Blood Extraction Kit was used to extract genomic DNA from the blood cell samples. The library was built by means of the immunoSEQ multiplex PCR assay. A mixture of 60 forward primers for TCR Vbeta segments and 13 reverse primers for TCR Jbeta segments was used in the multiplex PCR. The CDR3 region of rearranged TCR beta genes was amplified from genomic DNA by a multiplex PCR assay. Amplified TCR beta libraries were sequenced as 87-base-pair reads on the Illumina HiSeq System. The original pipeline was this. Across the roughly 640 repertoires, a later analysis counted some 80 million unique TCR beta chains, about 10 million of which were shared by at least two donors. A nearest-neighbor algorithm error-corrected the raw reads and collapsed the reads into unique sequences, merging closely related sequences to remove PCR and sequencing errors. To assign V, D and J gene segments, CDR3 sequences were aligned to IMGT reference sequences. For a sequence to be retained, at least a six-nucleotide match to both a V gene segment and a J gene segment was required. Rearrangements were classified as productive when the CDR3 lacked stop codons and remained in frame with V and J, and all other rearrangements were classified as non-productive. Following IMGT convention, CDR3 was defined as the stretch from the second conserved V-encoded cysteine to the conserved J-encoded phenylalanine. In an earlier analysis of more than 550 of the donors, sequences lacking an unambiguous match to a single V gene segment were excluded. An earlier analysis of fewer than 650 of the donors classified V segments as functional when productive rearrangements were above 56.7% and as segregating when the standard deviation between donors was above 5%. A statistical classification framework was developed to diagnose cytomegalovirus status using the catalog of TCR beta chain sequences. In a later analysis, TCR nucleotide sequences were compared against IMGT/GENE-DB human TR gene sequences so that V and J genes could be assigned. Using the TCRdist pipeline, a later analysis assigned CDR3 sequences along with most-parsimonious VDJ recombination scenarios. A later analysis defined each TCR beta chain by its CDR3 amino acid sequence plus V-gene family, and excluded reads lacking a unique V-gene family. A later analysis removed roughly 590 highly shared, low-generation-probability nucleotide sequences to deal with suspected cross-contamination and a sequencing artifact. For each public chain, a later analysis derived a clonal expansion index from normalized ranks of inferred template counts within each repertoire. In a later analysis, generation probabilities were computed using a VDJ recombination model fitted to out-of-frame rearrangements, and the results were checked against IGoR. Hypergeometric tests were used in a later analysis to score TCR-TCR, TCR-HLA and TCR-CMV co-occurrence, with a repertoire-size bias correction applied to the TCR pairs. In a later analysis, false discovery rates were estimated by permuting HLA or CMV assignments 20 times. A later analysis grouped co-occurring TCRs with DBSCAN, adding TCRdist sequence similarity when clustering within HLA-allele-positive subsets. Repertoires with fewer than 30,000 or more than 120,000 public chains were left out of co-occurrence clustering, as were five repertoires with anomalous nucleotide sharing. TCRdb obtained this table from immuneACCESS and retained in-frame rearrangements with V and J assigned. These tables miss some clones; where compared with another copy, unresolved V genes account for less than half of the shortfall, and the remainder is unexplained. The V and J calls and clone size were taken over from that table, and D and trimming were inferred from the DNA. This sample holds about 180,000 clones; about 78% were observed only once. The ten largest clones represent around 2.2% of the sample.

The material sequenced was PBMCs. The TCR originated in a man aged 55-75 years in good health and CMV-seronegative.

The CDR3 has the sequence CASSPGGGGYGYTF. The sequence in DNA is TGTGCCAGCAGCCCAGGGGGCGGCGGCTATGGCTACACCTTC. Recombination joined TRBV5-6 with TRBJ1-2, with 8 central nucleotides matching TRBD1. From the cysteine through the phenylalanine, the CDR3 covers 14 amino acids. Just CDR3 DNA is preserved here, 42 bases in frame from base 1. At the junction V is shortened by 4 bases and J by 4 bases; bases outside the gene matches: 6. The germline V gene supplies CDR1 SGHDT and CDR2 YYEEEE. The CDR3 plus the reference TRBV5-6 and TRBJ1-2 genes for the other parts give the full variable domain: DAGVTQSPTHLIKTRGQQVTLRCSPKSGHDTVSWYQQALGQGPQFIFQYYEEEERQRGNFPDRFSGHQFPNYSSELNVNALLLGDSALYLCASSPGGGGYGYTFGSGTRLTVV.